This T cell receptor beta chain was retrieved from a study of blood T cell repertoires in COVID-19. About the research overall: There were acute and convalescent COVID-19 samples, and they came from the United States, Italy and Spain. From T cells, B-cell-depleted T cells, or PBMCs came the material, which was cDNA or gDNA.

The germline gives CDR1 SGDLS, CDR2 YYNGEE. With 3 bases clipped from V and 3 bases from J, the junction kept 5 bases outside the gene matches. The CDR3 length is 15 residues. In the original processing: Reference gene primer amplification gave estimated nucleated cell counts. TCRdb's table, derived via immunoSEQ multiplex PCR, lists solely in-frame clones and lacks some. The V and J calls and clone size are taken from that table; D and trimming were inferred from the DNA. The sample holds approximately 100,000 clones; more than 75% are singletons and the top ten take 11%. The TCR was taken from a woman aged 25 to 39 with acute or convalescent COVID-19. The chain links TRBV9 to TRBJ1-1; 10 nucleotides align to TRBD1. Sequencing used peripheral blood. The CDR3 nucleotides are TGTGCCAGCAGCGACACCGGGACAGGGGACACTGAAGCTTTCTTT. Translated: CASSDTGTGDTEAFF.